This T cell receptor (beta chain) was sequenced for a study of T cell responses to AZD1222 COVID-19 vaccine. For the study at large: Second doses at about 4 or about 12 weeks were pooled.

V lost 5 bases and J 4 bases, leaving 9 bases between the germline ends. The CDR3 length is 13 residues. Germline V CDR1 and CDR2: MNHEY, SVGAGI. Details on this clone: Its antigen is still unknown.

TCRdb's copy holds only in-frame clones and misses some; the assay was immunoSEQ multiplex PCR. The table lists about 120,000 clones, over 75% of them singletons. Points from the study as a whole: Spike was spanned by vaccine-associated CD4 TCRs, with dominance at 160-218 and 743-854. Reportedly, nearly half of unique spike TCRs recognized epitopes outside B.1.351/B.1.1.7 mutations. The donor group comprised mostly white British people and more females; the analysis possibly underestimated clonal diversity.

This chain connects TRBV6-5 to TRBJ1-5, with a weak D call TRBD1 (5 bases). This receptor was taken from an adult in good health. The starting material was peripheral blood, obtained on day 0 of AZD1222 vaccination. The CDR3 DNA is TGTGCCAGCAGTCCGACAGCGAATCAGCCCCAGCATTTT. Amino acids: CASSPTANQPQHF.